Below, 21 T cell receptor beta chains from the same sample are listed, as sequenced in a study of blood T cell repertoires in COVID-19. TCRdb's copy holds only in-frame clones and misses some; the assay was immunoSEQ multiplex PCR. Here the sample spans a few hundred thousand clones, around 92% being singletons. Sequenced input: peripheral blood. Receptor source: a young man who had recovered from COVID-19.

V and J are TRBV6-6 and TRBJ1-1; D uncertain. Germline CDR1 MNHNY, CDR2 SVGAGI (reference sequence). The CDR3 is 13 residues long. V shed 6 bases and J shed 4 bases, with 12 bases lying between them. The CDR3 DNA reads TGTGCCAGCAGGCGGAAGATGGGCACTGAAGCTTTCTTT. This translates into CASRRKMGTEAFF.

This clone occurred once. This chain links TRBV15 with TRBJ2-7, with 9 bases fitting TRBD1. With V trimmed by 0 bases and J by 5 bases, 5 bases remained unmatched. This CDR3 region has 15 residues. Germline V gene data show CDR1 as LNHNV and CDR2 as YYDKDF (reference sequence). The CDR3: CATSRDRTGEDEQYF. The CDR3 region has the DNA TGTGCCACCAGCAGAGATCGGACAGGGGAGGACGAGCAGTACTTC.

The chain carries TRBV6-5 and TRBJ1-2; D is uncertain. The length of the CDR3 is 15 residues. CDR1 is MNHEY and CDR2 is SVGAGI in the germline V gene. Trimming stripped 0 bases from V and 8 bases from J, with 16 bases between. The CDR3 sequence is CASSYSSVWGEGYTF. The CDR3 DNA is TGTGCCAGCAGTTACTCATCAGTGTGGGGAGAAGGCTACACCTTC.

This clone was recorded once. The CDR3 reads CASSHGLAGVGDYEQYF. CDR3 coding DNA: TGTGCCAGCAGCCACGGACTAGCGGGAGTGGGAGACTACGAGCAGTACTTC. This sequence joins TRBV3-1 (or the pseudogene TRBV3-2) and TRBJ2-7, with 13 bases that match TRBD2. Trimming removed 3 bases from V and 3 bases from J; junction bases left unmatched: 8. Per the germline V gene, CDR1 is LGHDT and CDR2 is YNNKEL (reference sequence). The CDR3 consists of 17 residues.

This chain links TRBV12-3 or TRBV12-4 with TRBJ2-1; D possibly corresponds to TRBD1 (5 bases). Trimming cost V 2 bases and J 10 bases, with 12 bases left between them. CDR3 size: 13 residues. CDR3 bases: TGTGCCAGCAGTTTAATAAAGGGGTCGGAGCAGTTCTTC. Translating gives CASSLIKGSEQFF.

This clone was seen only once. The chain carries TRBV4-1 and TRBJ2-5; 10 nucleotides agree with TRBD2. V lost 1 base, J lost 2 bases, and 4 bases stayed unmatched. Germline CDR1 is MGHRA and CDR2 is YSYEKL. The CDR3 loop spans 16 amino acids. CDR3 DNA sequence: TGCGCCAGCAGCCAAGGGAATAGCGGGGGGCAAGAGACCCAGTACTTC. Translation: CASSQGNSGGQETQYF.

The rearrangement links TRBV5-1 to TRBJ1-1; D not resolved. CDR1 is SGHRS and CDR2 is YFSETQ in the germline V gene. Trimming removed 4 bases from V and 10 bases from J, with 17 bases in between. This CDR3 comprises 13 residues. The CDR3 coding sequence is TGCGCCAGCAGCACCACGGTCGGGGTTCCAGCTTTCTTT. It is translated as CASSTTVGVPAFF.

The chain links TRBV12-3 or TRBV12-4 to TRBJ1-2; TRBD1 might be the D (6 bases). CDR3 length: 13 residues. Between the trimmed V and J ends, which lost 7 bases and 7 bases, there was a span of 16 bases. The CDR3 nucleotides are TGTGCCAGCACCCCGACAGGAGGTAGTGGCTACACCTTC. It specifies CASTPTGGSGYTF.

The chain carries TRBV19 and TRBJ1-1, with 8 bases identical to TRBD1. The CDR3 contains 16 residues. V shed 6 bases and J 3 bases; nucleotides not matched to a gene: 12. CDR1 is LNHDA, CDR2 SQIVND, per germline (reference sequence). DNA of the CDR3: TGTGCCAGTAGCGGGGTGAGGAACAGGGGGGACACTGAAGCTTTCTTT. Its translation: CASSGVRNRGDTEAFF.

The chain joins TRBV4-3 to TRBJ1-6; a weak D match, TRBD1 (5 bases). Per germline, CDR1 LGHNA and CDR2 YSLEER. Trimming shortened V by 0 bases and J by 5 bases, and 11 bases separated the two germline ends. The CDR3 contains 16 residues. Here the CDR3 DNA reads TGCGCCAGCAGCCAAGACCACAGGAGGGATAATTCACCCCTCCACTTT. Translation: CASSQDHRRDNSPLHF.

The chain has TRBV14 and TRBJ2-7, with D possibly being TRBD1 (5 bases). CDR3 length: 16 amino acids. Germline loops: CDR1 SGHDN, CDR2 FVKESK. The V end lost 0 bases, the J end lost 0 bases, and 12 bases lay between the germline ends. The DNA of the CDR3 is TGTGCCAGCAGCCAAGAACAGACAGTTTTCTCCTACGAGCAGTACTTC. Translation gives CASSQEQTVFSYEQYF.

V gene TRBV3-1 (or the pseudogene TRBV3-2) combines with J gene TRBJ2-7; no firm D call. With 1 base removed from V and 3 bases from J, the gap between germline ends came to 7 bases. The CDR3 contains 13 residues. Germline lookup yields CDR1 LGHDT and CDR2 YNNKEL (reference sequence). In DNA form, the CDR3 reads TGTGCCAGCAGCCAAGGCCTATACTACGAGCAGTACTTC. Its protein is CASSQGLYYEQYF.

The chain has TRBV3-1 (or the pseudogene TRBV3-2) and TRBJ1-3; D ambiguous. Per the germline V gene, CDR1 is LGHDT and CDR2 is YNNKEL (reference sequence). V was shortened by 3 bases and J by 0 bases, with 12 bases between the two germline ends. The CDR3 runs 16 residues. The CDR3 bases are TGTGCCAGCAGCCAGAGCTACCTCACCTCTGGAAACACCATATATTTT. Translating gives CASSQSYLTSGNTIYF.

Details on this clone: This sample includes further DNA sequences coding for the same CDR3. The CDR3 is CASSLAGNTEAFF. In DNA, the CDR3 is TGCGCCAGCAGCTTGGCGGGTAACACTGAAGCTTTCTTT. The chain carries TRBV5-1 and TRBJ1-1; D is unclear. The V gene lost 0 bases and the J gene lost 2 bases, with 5 bases spanning the gap. This CDR3 is 13 amino acids long. Germline V gene sequence: CDR1 SGHRS, CDR2 YFSETQ.

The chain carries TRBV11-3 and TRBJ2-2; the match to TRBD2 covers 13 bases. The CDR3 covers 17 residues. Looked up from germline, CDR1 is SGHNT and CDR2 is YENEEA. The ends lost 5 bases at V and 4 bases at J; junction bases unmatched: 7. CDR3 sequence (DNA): TGTGCCAGCAGCACTCGGACTAGCGGGAGTGCCACCGGGGAGCTGTTTTTT. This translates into CASSTRTSGSATGELFF.

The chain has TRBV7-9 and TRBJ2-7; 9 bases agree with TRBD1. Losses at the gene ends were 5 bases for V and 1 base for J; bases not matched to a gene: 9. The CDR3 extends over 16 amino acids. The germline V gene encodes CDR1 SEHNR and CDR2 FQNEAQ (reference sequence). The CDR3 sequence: CASSPETGTGSYEQYF. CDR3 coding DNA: TGTGCCAGCAGCCCTGAAACCGGGACAGGGTCCTACGAGCAGTACTTC.

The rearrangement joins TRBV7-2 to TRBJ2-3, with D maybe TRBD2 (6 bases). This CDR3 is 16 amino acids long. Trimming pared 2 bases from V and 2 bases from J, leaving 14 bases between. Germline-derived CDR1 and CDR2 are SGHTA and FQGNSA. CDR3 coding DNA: TGTGCCAGCAGCTTAATTGTGGAGGGCTCCACAGATACGCAGTATTTT. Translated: CASSLIVEGSTDTQYF.

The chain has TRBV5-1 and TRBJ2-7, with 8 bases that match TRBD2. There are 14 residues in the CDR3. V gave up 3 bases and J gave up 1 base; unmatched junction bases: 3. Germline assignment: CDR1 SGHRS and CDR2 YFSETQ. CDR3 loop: CASSSTSESYEQYF. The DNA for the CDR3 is TGCGCCAGCAGCTCGACTAGCGAATCCTACGAGCAGTACTTC.

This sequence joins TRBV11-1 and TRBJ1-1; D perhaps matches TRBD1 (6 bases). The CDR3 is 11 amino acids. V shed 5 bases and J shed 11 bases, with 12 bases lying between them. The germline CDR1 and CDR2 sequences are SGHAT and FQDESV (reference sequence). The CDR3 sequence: CASSQGQGAFF. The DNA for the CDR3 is TGTGCCAGCAGCCAGGGACAAGGGGCTTTCTTT.

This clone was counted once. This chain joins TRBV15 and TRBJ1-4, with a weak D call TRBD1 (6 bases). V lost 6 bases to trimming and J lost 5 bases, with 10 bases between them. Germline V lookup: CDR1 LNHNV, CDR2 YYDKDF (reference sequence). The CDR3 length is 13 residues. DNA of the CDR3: TGTGCCACCAGACAGCAGGGGAATGAAAAACTGTTTTTT. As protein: CATRQQGNEKLFF.

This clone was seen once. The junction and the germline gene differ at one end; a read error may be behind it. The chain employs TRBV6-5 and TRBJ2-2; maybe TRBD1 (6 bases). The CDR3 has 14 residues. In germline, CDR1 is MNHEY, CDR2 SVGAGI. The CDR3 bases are TGTGCCAGCAGTTACGGACAGAACATCGGGGAGCTGTTTTTT. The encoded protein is CASSYGQNIGELFF.